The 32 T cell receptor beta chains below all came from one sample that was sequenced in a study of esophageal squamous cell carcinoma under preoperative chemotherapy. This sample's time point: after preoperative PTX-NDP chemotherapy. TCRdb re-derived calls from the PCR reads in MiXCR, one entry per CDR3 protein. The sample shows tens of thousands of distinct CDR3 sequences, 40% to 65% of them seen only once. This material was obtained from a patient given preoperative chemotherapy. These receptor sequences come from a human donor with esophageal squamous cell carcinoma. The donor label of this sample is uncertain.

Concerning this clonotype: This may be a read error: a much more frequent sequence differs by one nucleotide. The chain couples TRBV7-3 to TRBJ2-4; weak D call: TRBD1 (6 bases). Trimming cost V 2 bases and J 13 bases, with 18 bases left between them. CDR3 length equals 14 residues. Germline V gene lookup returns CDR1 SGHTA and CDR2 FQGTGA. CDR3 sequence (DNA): TGTGCCAGCAGCTTAGGGGGCACTGGCGATGAGCAGTACTTC. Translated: CASSLGGTGDEQYF.

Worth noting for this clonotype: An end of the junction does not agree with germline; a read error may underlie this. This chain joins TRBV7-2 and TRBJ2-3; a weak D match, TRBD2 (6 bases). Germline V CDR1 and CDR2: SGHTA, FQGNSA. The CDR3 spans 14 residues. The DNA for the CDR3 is TGTGCCAGCGGAGGGTCCGTAAGCACCGGTACGCAGTTTTTT. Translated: CASGGSVSTGTQFF.

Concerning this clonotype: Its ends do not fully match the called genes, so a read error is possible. The CDR3 coding sequence is TGCCGCGTCACGGGGGGGGGAGCCAAAGACACGCAGTACTTT. It yields the protein CRVTGGGAKDTQYF. The chain combines TRBV7-9 with TRBJ2-4; 8 bases match TRBD2. Germline V lookup: CDR1 SEHNR, CDR2 FQNEAQ (reference sequence). The CDR3 loop spans 14 amino acids.

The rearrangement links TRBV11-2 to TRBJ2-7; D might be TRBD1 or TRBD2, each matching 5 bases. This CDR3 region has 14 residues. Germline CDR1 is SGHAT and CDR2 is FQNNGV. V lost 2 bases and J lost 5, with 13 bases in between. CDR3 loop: CASSLQGGYDEQYF. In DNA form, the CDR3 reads TGTGCCAGCAGCTTACAGGGCGGGTACGACGAGCAGTACTTC.

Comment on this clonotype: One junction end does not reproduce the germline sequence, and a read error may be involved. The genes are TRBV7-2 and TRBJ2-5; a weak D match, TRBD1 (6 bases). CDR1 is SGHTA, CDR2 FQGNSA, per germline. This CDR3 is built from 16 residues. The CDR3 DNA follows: TGTGCCAGCAGCTCACCTCCGGGACATGGCCAAGAGGCCCAGTATTTC. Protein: CASSSPPGHGQEAQYF. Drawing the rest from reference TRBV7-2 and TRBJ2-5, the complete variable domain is GAGVSQSPSNKVTEKGKDVELRCDPISGHTALYWYRQSLGQGLEFLIYFQGNSAPDKSGLPSDRFSAERTGGSVSTLTIQRTQQEDSAVYLCASSSPPGHGQEAQYFGPGTRLLVL.

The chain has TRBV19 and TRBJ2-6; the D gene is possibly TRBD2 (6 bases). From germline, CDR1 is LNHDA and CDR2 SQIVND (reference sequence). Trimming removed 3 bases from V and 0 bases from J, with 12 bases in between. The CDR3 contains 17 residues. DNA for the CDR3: TGTGCCAGTAGTATCGGGAGCTTCAGCTCTGGGGCCAACGTCCTGACTTTC. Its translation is CASSIGSFSSGANVLTF.

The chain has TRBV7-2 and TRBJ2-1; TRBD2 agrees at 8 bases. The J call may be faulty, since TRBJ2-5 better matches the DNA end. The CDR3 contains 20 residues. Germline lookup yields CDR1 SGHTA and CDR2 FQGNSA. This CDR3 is CASSPKVAGGGPADQHIQYF. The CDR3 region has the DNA TGTGCCAGCAGCCCGAAGGTGGCGGGCGGGGGGCCCGCGGACCAACACATCCAGTACTTC.

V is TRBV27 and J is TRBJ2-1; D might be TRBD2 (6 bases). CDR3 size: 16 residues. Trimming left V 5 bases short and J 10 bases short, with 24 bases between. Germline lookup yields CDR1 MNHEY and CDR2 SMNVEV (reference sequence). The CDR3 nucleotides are TGTGCCAGCAGTAGGGGTGGGGGGACTTTCCGTCGCGAGCAGTTCTTC. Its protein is CASSRGGGTFRREQFF.

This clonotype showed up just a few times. The CDR3 here is CASAGGNTEAFF. In DNA form, the CDR3 reads TGTGCCAGCGCAGGGGGAAACACTGAAGCTTTCTTT. The V gene is TRBV11-3, the J gene TRBJ1-1; 7 bases map to TRBD1. After removal of 8 bases from V and 2 bases from J, the junction contained 2 bases not matched to a gene. CDR3 length: 12 residues. The V gene's germline CDR1 is SGHNT and CDR2 YENEEA.

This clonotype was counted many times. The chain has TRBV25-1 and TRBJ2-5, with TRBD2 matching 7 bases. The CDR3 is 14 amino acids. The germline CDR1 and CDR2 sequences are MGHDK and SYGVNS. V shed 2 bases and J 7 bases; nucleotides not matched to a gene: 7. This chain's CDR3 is CASSEDSLAATQYF. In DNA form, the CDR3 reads TGTGCCAGCAGTGAAGATAGTCTAGCGGCGACCCAGTACTTC.

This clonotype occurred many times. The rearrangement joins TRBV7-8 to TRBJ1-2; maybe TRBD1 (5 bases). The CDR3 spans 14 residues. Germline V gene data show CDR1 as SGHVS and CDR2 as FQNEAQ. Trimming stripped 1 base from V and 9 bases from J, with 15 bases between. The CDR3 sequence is CASSLGGWLFSYTF. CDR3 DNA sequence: TGTGCCAGCAGCTTAGGGGGCTGGTTGTTTAGCTACACCTTC.

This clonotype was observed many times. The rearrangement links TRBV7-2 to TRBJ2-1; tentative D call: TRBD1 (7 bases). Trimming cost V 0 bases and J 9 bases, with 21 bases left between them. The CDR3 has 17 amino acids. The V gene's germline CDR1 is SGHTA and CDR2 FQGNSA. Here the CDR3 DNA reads TGTGCCAGCAGCTTAGCGCGGACAGGAGAGCGGGTTTTTGAGCAGTTCTTC. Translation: CASSLARTGERVFEQFF. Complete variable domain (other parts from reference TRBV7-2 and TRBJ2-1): GAGVSQSPSNKVTEKGKDVELRCDPISGHTALYWYRQSLGQGLEFLIYFQGNSAPDKSGLPSDRFSAERTGGSVSTLTIQRTQQEDSAVYLCASSLARTGERVFEQFFGPGTRLTVL.

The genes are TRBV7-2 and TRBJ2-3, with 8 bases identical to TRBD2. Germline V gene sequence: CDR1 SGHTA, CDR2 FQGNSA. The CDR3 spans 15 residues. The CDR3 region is CGRGYVRGAKDTQYF. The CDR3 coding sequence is TGTGGCAGGGGCTACGTGCGGGGGGCTAAAGATACGCAGTATTTT.

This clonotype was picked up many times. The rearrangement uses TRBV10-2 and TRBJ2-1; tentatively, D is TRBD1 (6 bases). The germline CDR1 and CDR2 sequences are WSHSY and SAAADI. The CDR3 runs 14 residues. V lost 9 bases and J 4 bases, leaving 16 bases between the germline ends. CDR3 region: CARGAANAYNEQFF. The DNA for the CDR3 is TGCGCCAGGGGGGCAGCCAACGCTTACAATGAGCAGTTCTTC.

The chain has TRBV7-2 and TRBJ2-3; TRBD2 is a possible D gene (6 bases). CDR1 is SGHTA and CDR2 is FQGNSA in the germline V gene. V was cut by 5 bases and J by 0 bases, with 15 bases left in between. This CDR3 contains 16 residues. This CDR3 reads CASSPIGAGSTDTQYF. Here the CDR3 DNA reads TGTGCCAGCAGCCCAATCGGTGCGGGGAGCACAGATACGCAGTATTTT.

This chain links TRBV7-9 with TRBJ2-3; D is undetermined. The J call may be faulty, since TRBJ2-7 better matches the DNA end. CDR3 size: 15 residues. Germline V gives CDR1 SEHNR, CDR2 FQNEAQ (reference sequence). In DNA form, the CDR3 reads TGTGCCAGCAGCTTAATTCCGAGCGCCACAGACACGCAGTACTTC. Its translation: CASSLIPSATDTQYF.

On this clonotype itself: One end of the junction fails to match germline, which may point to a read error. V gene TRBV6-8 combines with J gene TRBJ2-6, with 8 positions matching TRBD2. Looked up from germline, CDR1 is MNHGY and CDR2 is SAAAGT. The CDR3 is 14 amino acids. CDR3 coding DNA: TGTGCCAGCACAGGGGCGGGGGGCTCCAACGAGCTGTATTTC. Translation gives CASTGAGGSNELYF.

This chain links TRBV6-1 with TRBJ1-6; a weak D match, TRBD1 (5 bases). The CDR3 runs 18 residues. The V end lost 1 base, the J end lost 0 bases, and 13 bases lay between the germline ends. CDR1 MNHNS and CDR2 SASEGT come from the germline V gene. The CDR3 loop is CASSEDEAGSSYNSPLHF. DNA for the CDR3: TGTGCCAGCAGTGAAGATGAGGCAGGGAGCTCCTATAATTCACCCCTCCACTTT.

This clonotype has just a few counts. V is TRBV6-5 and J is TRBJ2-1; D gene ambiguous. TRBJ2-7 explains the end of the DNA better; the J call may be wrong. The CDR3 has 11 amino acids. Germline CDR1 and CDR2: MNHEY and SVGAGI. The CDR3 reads CASSYVDEQYF. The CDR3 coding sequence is TGTGCCAGCAGTTACGTTGATGAGCAGTACTTC.

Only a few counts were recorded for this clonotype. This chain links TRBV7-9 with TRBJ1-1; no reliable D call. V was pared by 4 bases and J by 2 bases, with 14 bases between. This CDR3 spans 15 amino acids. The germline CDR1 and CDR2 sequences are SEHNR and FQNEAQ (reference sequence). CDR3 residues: CASSSQSGENTEAFF. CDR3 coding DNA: TGTGCCAGCAGCTCTCAATCGGGAGAAAACACTGAAGCTTTCTTT. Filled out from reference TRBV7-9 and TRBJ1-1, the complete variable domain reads DTGVSQNPRHKITKRGQNVTFRCDPISEHNRLYWYRQTLGQGPEFLTYFQNEAQLEKSRLLSDRFSAERPKGSFSTLEIQRTEQGDSAMYLCASSSQSGENTEAFFGQGTRLTVV.

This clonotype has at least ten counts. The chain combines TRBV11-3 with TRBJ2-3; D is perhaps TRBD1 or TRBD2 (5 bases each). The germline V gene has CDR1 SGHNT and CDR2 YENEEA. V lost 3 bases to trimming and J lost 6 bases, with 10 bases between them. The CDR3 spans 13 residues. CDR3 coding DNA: TGTGCCAGCAGCTTTTCAGGGACCGATACGCAGTATTTT. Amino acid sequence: CASSFSGTDTQYF. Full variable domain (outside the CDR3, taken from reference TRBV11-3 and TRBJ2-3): EAGVVQSPRYKIIEKKQPVAFWCNPISGHNTLYWYLQNLGQGPELLIRYENEEAVDDSQLPKDRFSAERLKGVDSTLKIQPAELGDSAVYLCASSFSGTDTQYFGPGTRLTVL.

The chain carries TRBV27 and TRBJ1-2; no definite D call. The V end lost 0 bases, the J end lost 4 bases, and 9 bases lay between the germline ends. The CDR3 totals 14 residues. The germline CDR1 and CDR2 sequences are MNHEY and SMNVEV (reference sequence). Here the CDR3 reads CASSLSGRSYGYTF. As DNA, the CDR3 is TGTGCCAGCAGTTTATCTGGCAGGAGCTATGGCTACACCTTC.

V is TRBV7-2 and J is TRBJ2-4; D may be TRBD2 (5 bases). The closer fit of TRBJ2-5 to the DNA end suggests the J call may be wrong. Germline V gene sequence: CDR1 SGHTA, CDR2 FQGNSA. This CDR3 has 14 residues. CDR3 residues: CARSEGRGQETQYF. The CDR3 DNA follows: TGTGCCAGGAGCGAGGGCCGTGGCCAAGAGACCCAGTACTTC.

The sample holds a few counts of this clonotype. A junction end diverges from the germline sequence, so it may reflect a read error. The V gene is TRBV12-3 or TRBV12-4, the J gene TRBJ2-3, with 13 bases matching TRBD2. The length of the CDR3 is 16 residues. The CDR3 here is CASSTTSGGAKDTQYF. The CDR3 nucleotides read TGTGCCAGCAGTACTACTAGCGGGGGGGCCAAAGATACCCAGTATTTC.

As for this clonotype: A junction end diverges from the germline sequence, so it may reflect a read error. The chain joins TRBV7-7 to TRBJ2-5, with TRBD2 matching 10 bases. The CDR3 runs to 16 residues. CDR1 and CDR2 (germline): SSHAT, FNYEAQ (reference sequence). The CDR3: CASSSLAGAFAETQSF. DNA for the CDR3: TGTGCTAGCAGCTCGCTAGCGGGGGCCTTTGCAGAGACCCAGTCTTTC.

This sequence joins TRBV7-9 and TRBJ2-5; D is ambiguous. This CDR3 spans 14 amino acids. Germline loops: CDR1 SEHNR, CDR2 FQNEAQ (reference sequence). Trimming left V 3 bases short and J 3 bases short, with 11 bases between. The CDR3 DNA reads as TGTGCCAGCAGCTTTTGCCGTGGAGAAGAGACCCAGTACTTC. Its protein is CASSFCRGEETQYF. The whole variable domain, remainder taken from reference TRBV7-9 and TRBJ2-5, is DTGVSQNPRHKITKRGQNVTFRCDPISEHNRLYWYRQTLGQGPEFLTYFQNEAQLEKSRLLSDRFSAERPKGSFSTLEIQRTEQGDSAMYLCASSFCRGEETQYFGPGTRLLVL.

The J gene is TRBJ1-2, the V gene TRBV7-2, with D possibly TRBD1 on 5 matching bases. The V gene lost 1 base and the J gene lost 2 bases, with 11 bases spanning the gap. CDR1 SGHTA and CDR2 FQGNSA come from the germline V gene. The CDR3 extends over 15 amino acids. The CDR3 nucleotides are TGTGCCAGCAGCTTAGTAACCCCAGGGAACTATGGCTACACCTTC. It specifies CASSLVTPGNYGYTF.

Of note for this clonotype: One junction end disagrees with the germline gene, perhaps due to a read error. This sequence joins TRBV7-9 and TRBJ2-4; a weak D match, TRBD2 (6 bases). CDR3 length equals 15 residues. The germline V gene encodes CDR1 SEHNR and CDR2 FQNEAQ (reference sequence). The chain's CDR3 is CGSSAGLGGKNMQYF. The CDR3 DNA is TGTGGCAGCAGCGCGGGGCTGGGTGGCAAAAATATGCAGTACTTC.

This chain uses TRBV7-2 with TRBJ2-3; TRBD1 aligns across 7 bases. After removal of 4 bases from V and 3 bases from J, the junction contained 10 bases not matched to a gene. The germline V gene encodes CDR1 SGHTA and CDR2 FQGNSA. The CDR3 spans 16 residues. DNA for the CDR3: TGTGCCAGCAGCTCCGGGTCAACAGGGGTTACAGATACGCAGTATTTT. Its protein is CASSSGSTGVTDTQYF. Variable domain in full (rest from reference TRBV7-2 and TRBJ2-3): GAGVSQSPSNKVTEKGKDVELRCDPISGHTALYWYRQSLGQGLEFLIYFQGNSAPDKSGLPSDRFSAERTGGSVSTLTIQRTQQEDSAVYLCASSSGSTGVTDTQYFGPGTRLTVL.

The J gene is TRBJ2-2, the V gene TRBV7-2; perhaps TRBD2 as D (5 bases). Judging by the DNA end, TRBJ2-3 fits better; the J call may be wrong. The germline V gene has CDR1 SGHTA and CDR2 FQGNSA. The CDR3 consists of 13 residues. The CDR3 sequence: CASSLMNTGEQYF. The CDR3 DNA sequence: TGTGCCAGCAGCTTAATGAACACCGGGGAGCAGTATTTT.

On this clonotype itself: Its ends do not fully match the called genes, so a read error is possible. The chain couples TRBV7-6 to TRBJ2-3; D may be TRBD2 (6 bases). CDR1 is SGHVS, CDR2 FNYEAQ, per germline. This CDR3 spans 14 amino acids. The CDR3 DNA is TGTGCCAGCCGCGCGGGGCGTGACACAGAGACGCAGTACTTT. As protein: CASRAGRDTETQYF.

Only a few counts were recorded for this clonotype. CDR3 sequence reads: CASLPGTGDEQYF. As DNA, the CDR3 is TGTGCCAGCCTTCCAGGTACGGGTGACGAGCAGTACTTC. The chain links TRBV12-3 or TRBV12-4 to TRBJ2-5, with no clear D. The J call may be incorrect, as the DNA end agrees better with TRBJ2-7. This CDR3 region has 13 residues.